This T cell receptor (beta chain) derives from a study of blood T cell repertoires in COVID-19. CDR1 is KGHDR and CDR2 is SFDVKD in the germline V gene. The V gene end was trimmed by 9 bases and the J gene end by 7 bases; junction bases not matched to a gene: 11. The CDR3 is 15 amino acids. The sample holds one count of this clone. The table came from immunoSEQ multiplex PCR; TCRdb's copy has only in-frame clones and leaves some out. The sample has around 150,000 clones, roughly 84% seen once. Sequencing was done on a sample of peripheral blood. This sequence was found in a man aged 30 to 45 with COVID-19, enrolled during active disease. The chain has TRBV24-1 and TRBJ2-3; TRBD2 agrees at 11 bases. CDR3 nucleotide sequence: TGTGCCACCTCGACTAGCGGGGTACCTCCGAATACGCAGTATTTT. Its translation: CATSTSGVPPNTQYF.